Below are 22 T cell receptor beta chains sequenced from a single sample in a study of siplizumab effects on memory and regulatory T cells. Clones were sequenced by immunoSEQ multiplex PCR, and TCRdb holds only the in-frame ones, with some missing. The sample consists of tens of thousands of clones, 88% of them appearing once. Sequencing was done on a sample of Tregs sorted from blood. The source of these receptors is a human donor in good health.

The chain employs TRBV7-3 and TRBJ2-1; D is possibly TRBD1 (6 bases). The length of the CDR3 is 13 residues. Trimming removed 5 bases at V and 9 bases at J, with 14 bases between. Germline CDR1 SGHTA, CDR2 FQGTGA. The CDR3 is CASSLADSGEQFF. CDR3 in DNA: TGTGCCAGCAGCCTGGCGGACAGTGGTGAGCAGTTCTTC.

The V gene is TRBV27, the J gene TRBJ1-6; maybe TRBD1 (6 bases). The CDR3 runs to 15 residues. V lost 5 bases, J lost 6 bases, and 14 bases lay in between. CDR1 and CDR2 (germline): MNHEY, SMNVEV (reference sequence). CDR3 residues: CASSKQGAGNSPLHF. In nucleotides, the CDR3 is TGTGCCAGCAGTAAACAGGGAGCTGGTAATTCACCCCTCCACTTT.

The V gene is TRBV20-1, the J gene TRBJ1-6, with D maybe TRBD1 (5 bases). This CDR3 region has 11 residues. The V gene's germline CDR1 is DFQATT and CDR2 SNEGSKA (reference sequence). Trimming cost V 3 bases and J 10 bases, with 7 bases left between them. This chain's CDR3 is CSARRDSPLHF. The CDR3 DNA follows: TGCAGTGCTAGGAGGGACTCACCCCTCCACTTT.

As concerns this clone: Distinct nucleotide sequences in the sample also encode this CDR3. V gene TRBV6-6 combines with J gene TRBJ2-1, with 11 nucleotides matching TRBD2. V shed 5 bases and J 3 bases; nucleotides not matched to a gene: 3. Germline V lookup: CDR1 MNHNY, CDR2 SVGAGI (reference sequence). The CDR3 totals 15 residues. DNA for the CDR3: TGTGCCAGCAGTCGCGGGACTAGCGGCTACAATGAGCAGTTCTTC. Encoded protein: CASSRGTSGYNEQFF.

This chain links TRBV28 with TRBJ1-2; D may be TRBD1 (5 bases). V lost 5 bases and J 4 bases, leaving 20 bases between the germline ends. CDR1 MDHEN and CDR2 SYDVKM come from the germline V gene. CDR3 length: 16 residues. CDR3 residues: CASSLTRTEGSYGYTF. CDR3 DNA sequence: TGTGCCAGCAGTCTGACTCGGACGGAGGGGAGCTATGGCTACACCTTC.

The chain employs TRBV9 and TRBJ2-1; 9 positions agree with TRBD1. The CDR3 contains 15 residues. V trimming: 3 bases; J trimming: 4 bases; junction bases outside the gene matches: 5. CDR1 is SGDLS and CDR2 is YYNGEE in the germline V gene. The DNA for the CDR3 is TGTGCCAGCAGCGGACAGGGGGGCTCTTACAATGAGCAGTTCTTC. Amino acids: CASSGQGGSYNEQFF.

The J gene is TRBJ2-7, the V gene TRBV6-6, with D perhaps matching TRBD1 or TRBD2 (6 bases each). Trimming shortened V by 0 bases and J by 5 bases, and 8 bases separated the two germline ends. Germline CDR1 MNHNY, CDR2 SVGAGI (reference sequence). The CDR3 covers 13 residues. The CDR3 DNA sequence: TGTGCCAGCAGTTACTCGAGGGGGGACGAGCAGTACTTC. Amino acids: CASSYSRGDEQYF.

The CDR3 DNA reads as TGTGCCAGCAGCTTGGGCCGACTCACCTACGAGCAGTACTTC. It codes for CASSLGRLTYEQYF. This sequence joins TRBV5-5 and TRBJ2-7; D is ambiguous. This CDR3 is built from 14 residues. Germline lookup yields CDR1 SGHKS and CDR2 YYEKEE (reference sequence). Trimming shortened V by 0 bases and J by 2 bases, and 9 bases separated the two germline ends.

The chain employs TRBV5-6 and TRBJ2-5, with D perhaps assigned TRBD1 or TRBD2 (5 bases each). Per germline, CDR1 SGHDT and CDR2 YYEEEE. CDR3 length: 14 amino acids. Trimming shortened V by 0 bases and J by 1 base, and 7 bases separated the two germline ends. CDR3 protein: CASSLVGTQETQYF. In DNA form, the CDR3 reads TGTGCCAGCAGCTTGGTGGGGACCCAAGAGACCCAGTACTTC.

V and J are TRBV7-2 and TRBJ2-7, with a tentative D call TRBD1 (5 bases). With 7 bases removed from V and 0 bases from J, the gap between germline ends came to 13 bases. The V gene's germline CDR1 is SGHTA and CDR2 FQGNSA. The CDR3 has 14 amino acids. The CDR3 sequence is CASTWGFSSYEQYF. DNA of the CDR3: TGTGCCAGCACCTGGGGCTTTAGCTCCTACGAGCAGTACTTC. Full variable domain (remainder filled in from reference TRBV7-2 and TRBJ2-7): GAGVSQSPSNKVTEKGKDVELRCDPISGHTALYWYRQSLGQGLEFLIYFQGNSAPDKSGLPSDRFSAERTGGSVSTLTIQRTQQEDSAVYLCASTWGFSSYEQYFGPGTRLTVT.

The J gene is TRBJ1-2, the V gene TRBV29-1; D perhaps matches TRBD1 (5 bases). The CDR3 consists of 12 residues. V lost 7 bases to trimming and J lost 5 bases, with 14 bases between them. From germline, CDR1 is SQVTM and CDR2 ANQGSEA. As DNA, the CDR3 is TGCAGCGCAGGGTGGGGGAGGTATGGCTACACCTTC. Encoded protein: CSAGWGRYGYTF.

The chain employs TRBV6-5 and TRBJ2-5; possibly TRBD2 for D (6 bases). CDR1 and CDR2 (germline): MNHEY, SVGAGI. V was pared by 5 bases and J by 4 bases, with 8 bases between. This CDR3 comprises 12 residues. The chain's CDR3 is CASSPTRETQYF. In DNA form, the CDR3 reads TGTGCCAGCAGTCCGACTAGAGAGACCCAGTACTTC.

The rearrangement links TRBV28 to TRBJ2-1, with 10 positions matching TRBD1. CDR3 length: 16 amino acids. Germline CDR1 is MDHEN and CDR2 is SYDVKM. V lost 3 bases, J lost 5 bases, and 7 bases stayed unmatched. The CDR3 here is CASSFLVGQGNNEQFF. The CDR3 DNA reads TGTGCCAGCAGTTTTTTGGTGGGACAGGGGAACAATGAGCAGTTCTTC.

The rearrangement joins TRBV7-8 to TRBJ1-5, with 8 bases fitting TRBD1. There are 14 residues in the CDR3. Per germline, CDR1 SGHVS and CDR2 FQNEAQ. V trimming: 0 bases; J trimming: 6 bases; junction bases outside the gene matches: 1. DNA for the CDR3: TGTGCCAGCAGCTTAGCACAGGGGGTTCAGCCCCAGCATTTT. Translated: CASSLAQGVQPQHF.

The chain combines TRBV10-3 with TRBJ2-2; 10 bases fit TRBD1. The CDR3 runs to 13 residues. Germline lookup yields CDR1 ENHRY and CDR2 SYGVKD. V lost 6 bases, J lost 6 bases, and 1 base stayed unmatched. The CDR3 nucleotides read TGTGCCATCAGGGGGACAGGGGCCGGGGAGCTGTTTTTT. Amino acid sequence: CAIRGTGAGELFF.

The CDR3 here is CASSEIRASGTYEQYF. The CDR3 nucleotides read TGTGCCAGCAGTGAAATAAGGGCTAGCGGGACGTACGAGCAGTACTTC. The gene calls are TRBV6-1 and TRBJ2-7; 9 nucleotides align to TRBD2. Germline trimming cut 2 bases from V and 4 bases from J; bases unmatched to any gene: 9. CDR1 is MNHNS, CDR2 SASEGT, per germline. CDR3 length: 16 residues.

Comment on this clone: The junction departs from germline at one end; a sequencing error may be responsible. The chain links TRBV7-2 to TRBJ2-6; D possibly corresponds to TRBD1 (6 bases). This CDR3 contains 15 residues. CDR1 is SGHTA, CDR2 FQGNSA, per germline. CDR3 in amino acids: CASSLGTLGANVLTF. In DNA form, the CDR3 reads TGTGCTAGCAGCTTAGGGACACTTGGGGCCAACGTCCTGACTTTC.

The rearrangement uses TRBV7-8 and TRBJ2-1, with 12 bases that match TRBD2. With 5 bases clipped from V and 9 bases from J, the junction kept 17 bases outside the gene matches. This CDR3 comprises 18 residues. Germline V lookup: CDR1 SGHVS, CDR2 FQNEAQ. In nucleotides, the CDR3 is TGTGCCAGCAGCGCCAGAGCGATGCTGGCTAGCGGGAGGGGTGAGCAGTTCTTC. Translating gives CASSARAMLASGRGEQFF.

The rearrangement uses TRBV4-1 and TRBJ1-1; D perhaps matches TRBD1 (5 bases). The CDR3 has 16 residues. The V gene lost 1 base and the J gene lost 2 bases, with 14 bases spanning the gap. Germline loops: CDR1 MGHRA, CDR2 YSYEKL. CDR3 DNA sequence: TGCGCCAGCAGCCAAGGAGGGGCGGGACTAAACACTGAAGCTTTCTTT. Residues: CASSQGGAGLNTEAFF.

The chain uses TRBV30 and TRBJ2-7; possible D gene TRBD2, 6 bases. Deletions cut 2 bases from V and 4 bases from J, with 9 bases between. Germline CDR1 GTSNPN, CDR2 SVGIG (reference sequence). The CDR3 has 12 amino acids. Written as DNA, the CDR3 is TGTGCCTGGAGTCCCAGCGGGTACGAGCAGTACTTC. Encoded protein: CAWSPSGYEQYF. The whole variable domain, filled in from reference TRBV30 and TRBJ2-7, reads SQTIHQWPATLVQPVGSPLSLECTVEGTSNPNLYWYRQAAGRGLQLLFYSVGIGQISSEVPQNLSASRPQDRQFILSSKKLLLSDSGFYLCAWSPSGYEQYFGPGTRLTVT.

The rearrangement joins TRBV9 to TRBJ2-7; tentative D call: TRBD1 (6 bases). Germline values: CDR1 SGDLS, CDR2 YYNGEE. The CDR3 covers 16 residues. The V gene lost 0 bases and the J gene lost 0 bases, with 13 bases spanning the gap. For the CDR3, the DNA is TGTGCCAGCAGCGTAGGTGGGGGCGGAACCTCCTACGAGCAGTACTTC. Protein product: CASSVGGGGTSYEQYF. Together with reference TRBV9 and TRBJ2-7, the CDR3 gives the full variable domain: DSGVTQTPKHLITATGQRVTLRCSPRSGDLSVYWYQQSLDQGLQFLIQYYNGEERAKGNILERFSAQQFPDLHSELNLSSLELGDSALYFCASSVGGGGTSYEQYFGPGTRLTVT.

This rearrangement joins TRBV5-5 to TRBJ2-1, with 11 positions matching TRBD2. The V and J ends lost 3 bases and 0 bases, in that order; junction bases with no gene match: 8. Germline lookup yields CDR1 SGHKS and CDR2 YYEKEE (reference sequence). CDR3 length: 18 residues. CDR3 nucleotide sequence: TGTGCCAGCAGCTCGACTAGCGGGACTATCCTCTCCTACAATGAGCAGTTCTTC. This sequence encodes CASSSTSGTILSYNEQFF.